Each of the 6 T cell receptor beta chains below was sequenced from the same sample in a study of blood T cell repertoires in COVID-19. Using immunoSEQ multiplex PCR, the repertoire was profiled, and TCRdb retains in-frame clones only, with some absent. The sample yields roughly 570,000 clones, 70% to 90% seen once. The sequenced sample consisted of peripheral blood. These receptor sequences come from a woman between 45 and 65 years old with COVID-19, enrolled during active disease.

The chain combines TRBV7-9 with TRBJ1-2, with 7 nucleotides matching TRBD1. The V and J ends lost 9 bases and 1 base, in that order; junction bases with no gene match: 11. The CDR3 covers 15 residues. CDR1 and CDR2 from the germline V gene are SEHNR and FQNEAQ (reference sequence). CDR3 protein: CASTPGQDYNYGYTF. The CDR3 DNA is TGTGCCAGTACCCCAGGACAGGATTATAACTATGGCTACACCTTC. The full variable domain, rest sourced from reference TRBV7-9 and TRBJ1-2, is DTGVSQNPRHKITKRGQNVTFRCDPISEHNRLYWYRQTLGQGPEFLTYFQNEAQLEKSRLLSDRFSAERPKGSFSTLEIQRTEQGDSAMYLCASTPGQDYNYGYTFGSGTRLTVV.

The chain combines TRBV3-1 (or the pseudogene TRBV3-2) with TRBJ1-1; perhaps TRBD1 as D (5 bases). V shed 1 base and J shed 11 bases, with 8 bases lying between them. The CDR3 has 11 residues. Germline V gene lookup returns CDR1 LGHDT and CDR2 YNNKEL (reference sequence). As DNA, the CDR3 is TGTGCCAGCAGCCAAGGGGACTTCGCTTTCTTT. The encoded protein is CASSQGDFAFF.

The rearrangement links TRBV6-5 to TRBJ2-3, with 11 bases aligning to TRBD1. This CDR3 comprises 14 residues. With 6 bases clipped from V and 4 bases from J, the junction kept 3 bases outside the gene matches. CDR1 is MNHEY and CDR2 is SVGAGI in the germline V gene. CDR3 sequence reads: CASRRDRGADTQYF. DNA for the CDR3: TGTGCCAGCAGACGGGACAGGGGGGCAGATACGCAGTATTTT.

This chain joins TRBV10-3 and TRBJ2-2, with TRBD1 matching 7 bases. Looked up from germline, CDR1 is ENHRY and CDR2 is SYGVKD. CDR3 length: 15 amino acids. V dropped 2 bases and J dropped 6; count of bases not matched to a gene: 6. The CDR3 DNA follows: TGTGCCATCAGTGAGCGACAGGGCCGGGCCGGGGAGCTGTTTTTT. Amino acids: CAISERQGRAGELFF.

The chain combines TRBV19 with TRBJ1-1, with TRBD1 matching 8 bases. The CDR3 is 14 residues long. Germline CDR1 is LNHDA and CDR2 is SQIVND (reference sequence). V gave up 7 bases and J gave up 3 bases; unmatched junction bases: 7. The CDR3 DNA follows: TGTGCCAGTATGCGAGACAGGGGCCACACTGAAGCTTTCTTT. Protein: CASMRDRGHTEAFF.

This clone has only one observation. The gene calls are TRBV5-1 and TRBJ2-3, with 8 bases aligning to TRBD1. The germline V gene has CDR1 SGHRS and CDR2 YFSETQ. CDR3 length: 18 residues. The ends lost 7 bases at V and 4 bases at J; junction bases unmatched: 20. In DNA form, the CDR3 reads TGCGCCAGCCTTCCAACAGGGGGGACGCCTCCGGTCCCAGATACGCAGTATTTT. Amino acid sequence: CASLPTGGTPPVPDTQYF.